This entry lists 21 T cell receptor beta chains sequenced from one sample in a study of shared clonotypes between healthy human individuals. Data came from immunoSEQ multiplex PCR; TCRdb stores just in-frame clones and leaves some out. In the table there are roughly 720,000 clones, 90% of which are singletons. What was sequenced was memory CD8+ T cells from PBMCs. Subset meaning: CD45RO+ cells pooled with CCR7-negative TemRA cells. All receptors derive from a man between 18 and 29 years old in good health. Some clones in this sample may be carry-over from other donors' samples.

The chain links TRBV7-2 to TRBJ2-3; 8 nucleotides line up with TRBD2. V was pared by 4 bases and J by 4 bases, with 4 bases of the junction left unmatched. The CDR3 spans 14 residues. Looked up from germline, CDR1 is SGHTA and CDR2 is FQGNSA. CDR3: CASSSTSGPDTQYF. Here the CDR3 DNA reads TGTGCCAGCAGCTCCACTAGCGGCCCAGATACGCAGTATTTT.

The chain carries TRBV4-3 and TRBJ1-4; D not certain. Deletions cut 6 bases from V and 7 bases from J, with 12 bases between. Germline-derived CDR1 and CDR2 are LGHNA and YSLEER. The CDR3 runs 13 residues. Written as DNA, the CDR3 is TGCGCCAGCAGTCCTGGGCTCCGTGAAAAACTGTTTTTT. Translating gives CASSPGLREKLFF.

V gene TRBV28 combines with J gene TRBJ1-2; D gene ambiguous. The length of the CDR3 is 13 residues. Trimming stripped 3 bases from V and 3 bases from J, with 8 bases between. CDR1 MDHEN and CDR2 SYDVKM come from the germline V gene. The CDR3 nucleotides read TGTGCCAGCAGTTTGCTACGGCACTATGGCTACACCTTC. It yields the protein CASSLLRHYGYTF.

The V call is TRBV7-9, the J call TRBJ2-6; D not certain. V lost 5 bases to trimming and J lost 3 bases, with 11 bases between them. Germline V lookup: CDR1 SEHNR, CDR2 FQNEAQ (reference sequence). This CDR3 has 15 residues. The CDR3 region has the DNA TGTGCCAGCAGCGCCCACCTTGGTGGGGCCAACGTCCTGACTTTC. Protein product: CASSAHLGGANVLTF. Full variable domain (missing parts from reference TRBV7-9 and TRBJ2-6): DTGVSQNPRHKITKRGQNVTFRCDPISEHNRLYWYRQTLGQGPEFLTYFQNEAQLEKSRLLSDRFSAERPKGSFSTLEIQRTEQGDSAMYLCASSAHLGGANVLTFGAGSRLTVL.

CDR3 region: CASSPPLTLSYEQYF. DNA of the CDR3: TGTGCCAGCAGCCCGCCACTTACCCTCTCCTACGAGCAGTACTTC. This chain uses TRBV7-9 with TRBJ2-7; unclear D gene. CDR1 is SEHNR, CDR2 FQNEAQ, per germline (reference sequence). The V end was cut by 5 bases, the J end by 0 bases, with 14 bases between. The CDR3 sequence is 15 residues long.

V and J are TRBV18 and TRBJ2-5; D is possibly TRBD2 (5 bases). The V end was cut by 5 bases, the J end by 2 bases, with 12 bases between. CDR3 size: 14 residues. CDR1 is KGHSH and CDR2 is LQKENI in the germline V gene. The CDR3 DNA is TGTGCCAGCTCAAGCAGAGTAGCGCAAGAGACCCAGTACTTC. Translated: CASSSRVAQETQYF.

This chain joins TRBV7-8 and TRBJ1-4; a weak D match, TRBD1 (5 bases). The CDR3 spans 14 residues. From germline, CDR1 is SGHVS and CDR2 FQNEAQ. Trimming stripped 2 bases from V and 10 bases from J, with 14 bases between. In nucleotides, the CDR3 is TGTGCCAGCAGCTTAAGACGGAGCGGGGGAAAACTGTTTTTT. Encoded protein: CASSLRRSGGKLFF. Filled out from reference TRBV7-8 and TRBJ1-4, the complete variable domain reads GAGVSQSPRYKVAKRGQDVALRCDPISGHVSLFWYQQALGQGPEFLTYFQNEAQLDKSGLPSDRFFAERPEGSVSTLKIQRTQQEDSAVYLCASSLRRSGGKLFFGSGTQLSVL.

Only a few counts were recorded for this clone. This chain links TRBV7-6 with TRBJ2-1; a weak D match, TRBD2 (6 bases). CDR1 SGHVS and CDR2 FNYEAQ come from the germline V gene. V lost 5 bases, J lost 1 base, and 15 bases lay in between. The CDR3 is 16 amino acids. DNA of the CDR3: TGTGCCAGCAGCACCACCCCGACTAGGTCCTACAATGAGCAGTTCTTC. Protein sequence: CASSTTPTRSYNEQFF.

DNA for the CDR3: TGCGCCAGCAGCGCGGGACAGGAGCAGTTCTTC. This codes for CASSAGQEQFF. The chain couples TRBV5-1 to TRBJ2-1; perhaps TRBD1 as D (7 bases). Trimming took off 4 bases at V and 10 bases at J, with 9 bases between the two ends. This CDR3 comprises 11 residues. CDR1 and CDR2 (germline): SGHRS, YFSETQ.

This chain connects TRBV9 to TRBJ1-5, with D possibly matching TRBD1 (5 bases). Trimming left V 3 bases short and J 7 bases short, with 14 bases between. Germline assignment: CDR1 SGDLS and CDR2 YYNGEE. The CDR3 consists of 14 residues. CDR3 in DNA: TGTGCCAGCAGCGGAGGGGTCGCGGGCCAGCCCCAGCATTTT. Amino acids: CASSGGVAGQPQHF. Together with reference TRBV9 and TRBJ1-5, the CDR3 gives the full variable domain: DSGVTQTPKHLITATGQRVTLRCSPRSGDLSVYWYQQSLDQGLQFLIQYYNGEERAKGNILERFSAQQFPDLHSELNLSSLELGDSALYFCASSGGVAGQPQHFGDGTRLSIL.

The chain employs TRBV14 and TRBJ2-5; D gene unclear. The CDR3 spans 13 residues. V was shortened by 1 base and J by 2 bases, with 5 bases between the two germline ends. Germline CDR1 and CDR2: SGHDN and FVKESK. The CDR3 protein is CASSQVRQETQYF. CDR3 DNA sequence: TGTGCCAGCAGCCAAGTCCGTCAAGAGACCCAGTACTTC.

The chain joins TRBV6-6 to TRBJ1-2, with D possibly matching TRBD1 (5 bases). The CDR3 totals 14 residues. V shed 6 bases and J shed 4 bases, with 15 bases lying between them. Germline lookup yields CDR1 MNHNY and CDR2 SVGAGI (reference sequence). CDR3 coding DNA: TGTGCCAGCAGCGAGGACGCGGGGGGCTATGGCTACACCTTC. This translates into CASSEDAGGYGYTF.

This chain links TRBV29-1 with TRBJ2-1, with D perhaps matching TRBD2 (6 bases). The CDR3 is 12 residues long. Germline CDR1 and CDR2: SQVTM and ANQGSEA. Trimming removed 7 bases at V and 4 bases at J, with 11 bases between. The CDR3 DNA sequence: TGCAGCGCCGGGACTGCATACAATGAGCAGTTCTTC. It encodes CSAGTAYNEQFF.

This chain connects TRBV25-1 to TRBJ1-1; 10 positions agree with TRBD1. The germline CDR1 and CDR2 sequences are MGHDK and SYGVNS. The trim removed 5 bases at V and 6 bases at J, leaving 3 bases unmatched. This CDR3 region has 13 residues. CDR3 protein: CASSYGTGAEAFF. CDR3 bases: TGTGCCAGCAGTTACGGGACAGGGGCTGAAGCTTTCTTT.

This clone was counted a few times. V gene TRBV7-9 combines with J gene TRBJ1-1, with D perhaps TRBD1 (5 bases). Trimming took 1 base from V and 4 from J, leaving 10 bases between them. The CDR3 loop spans 14 amino acids. Looked up from germline, CDR1 is SEHNR and CDR2 is FQNEAQ (reference sequence). In DNA form, the CDR3 reads TGTGCCAGCAGCTTAGGGGGGTTCGGCACTGAAGCTTTCTTT. Protein product: CASSLGGFGTEAFF.

In this sample, this clone turned up a few times. V gene TRBV9 combines with J gene TRBJ2-7, with 8 bases fitting TRBD1. V lost 3 bases and J lost 5; bases outside the gene matches: 10. This CDR3 region has 15 residues. CDR1 and CDR2 from the germline V gene are SGDLS and YYNGEE. The DNA for the CDR3 is TGTGCCAGCAGCGCCGAAGCCAGGGGGCTCAACGAGCAGTACTTC. Its translation: CASSAEARGLNEQYF.

The chain joins TRBV27 to TRBJ2-3; D gene ambiguous. CDR1 is MNHEY, CDR2 SMNVEV, per germline (reference sequence). V dropped 3 bases and J dropped 7 bases, with 17 bases sitting between them. The CDR3 is 15 amino acids. CDR3 region: CASSFRARSMNTQYF. In DNA form, the CDR3 reads TGTGCCAGCAGTTTTCGAGCGAGGTCGATGAATACGCAGTATTTT.

This clone was recorded once. The V and J genes are TRBV9 and TRBJ1-1; D might be TRBD1 (5 bases). V lost 3 bases and J lost 0, with 12 bases in between. Germline V gives CDR1 SGDLS, CDR2 YYNGEE. The CDR3 spans 15 residues. CDR3 nucleotide sequence: TGTGCCAGCAGCGCCGAAGGGGCCATGAACACTGAAGCTTTCTTT. Protein: CASSAEGAMNTEAFF.

This chain joins TRBV11-3 and TRBJ2-3; a weak D match, TRBD1 (6 bases). Per germline, CDR1 SGHNT and CDR2 YENEEA. The CDR3 runs to 16 residues. With 1 base removed from V and 2 bases from J, the gap between germline ends came to 13 bases. The CDR3 DNA follows: TGTGCCAGCAGCTTAGGACAGGAAAGGTTCACAGATACGCAGTATTTT. Encoded protein: CASSLGQERFTDTQYF.

As DNA, the CDR3 is TGCGCCAGCAGCTTGAGGCAGCTCGATTCTGAAGCTTTCTTT. The encoded protein is CASSLRQLDSEAFF. J is TRBJ1-1 and V is TRBV5-1, with no clear D. V lost 1 base, J lost 6 bases, and 13 bases lay in between. CDR1 is SGHRS, CDR2 YFSETQ, per germline. The CDR3 runs to 14 residues.

The rearrangement links TRBV7-6 to TRBJ2-1; no reliable D call. V lost 4 bases and J lost 1, with 8 bases in between. This CDR3 has 14 amino acids. CDR1 is SGHVS, CDR2 FNYEAQ, per germline. The CDR3 spells CASSSIGSYNEQFF. The DNA for the CDR3 is TGTGCCAGCAGCTCCATAGGTTCCTACAATGAGCAGTTCTTC.